A selection of T cell receptor beta chains follows, all from one sample in a study of blood T cell repertoires in COVID-19. The method was immunoSEQ multiplex PCR; TCRdb's version includes in-frame clones alone and lacks a portion of them. The profile covers 150,000 to 200,000 clones, with 87% appearing a single time and approximately 12% taken by the ten largest. The sequencing sample was made of peripheral blood. The receptors derive from a woman in her 70s with COVID-19, enrolled during active disease. Both conserved end residues are part of each CDR3. D genes are given only for firm matches. Where a row states a size, it is once, few, many or the class of an expanded clone; other rows omit it.

D gene,V gene,J gene,clone size,CDR3 protein,CDR3 DNA
NA,TRBV6-5,TRBJ1-4,NA,CASSYSFGRGNEKLFF,TGTGCCAGCAGTTACAGTTTTGGCAGGGGTAATGAAAAACTGTTTTTT
NA,TRBV2,TRBJ2-7,once,CASRQVLDEQYF,TGTGCCAGCAGACAGGTTCTCGACGAGCAGTACTTC
NA,TRBV7-9,TRBJ2-5,NA,CASSLGSGRRGQETQYF,TGTGCCAGCAGCTTAGGGTCCGGGCGCAGGGGACAAGAGACCCAGTACTTC
TRBD2,TRBV2,TRBJ2-1,NA,CASSEEGTSEQFF,TGTGCCAGCAGTGAAGAAGGGACTAGTGAGCAGTTCTTC
NA,TRBV10-3,TRBJ2-3,once,CAISPTSGTDTQYF,TGTGCCATCAGTCCAACTAGTGGCACAGATACGCAGTATTTT
TRBD1,TRBV30,TRBJ2-7,NA,CAWSVPITGGSDEQYF,TGTGCCTGGAGTGTACCTATAACAGGGGGTAGCGACGAGCAGTACTTC
TRBD1,TRBV4-2,TRBJ2-7,NA,CASSPTGASYEQYF,TGTGCCAGCAGCCCGACAGGGGCGTCCTACGAGCAGTACTTC
NA,TRBV6-5,TRBJ2-3,NA,CASSYGGQAAPDTQYF,TGTGCCAGCAGTTACGGGGGACAAGCGGCCCCAGATACGCAGTATTTT
TRBD1,TRBV28,TRBJ2-4,NA,CASSRQGELAKNIQYF,TGTGCCAGCAGCAGGCAGGGGGAACTAGCCAAAAACATTCAGTACTTC
NA,TRBV30,TRBJ2-1,NA,CAWRGRGRSSYNEQFF,TGTGCCTGGAGGGGAAGGGGGAGAAGCTCCTACAATGAGCAGTTCTTC
TRBD1,TRBV18,TRBJ2-2,NA,CASSRTGNTGELFF,TGTGCCAGCTCACGGACAGGGAACACCGGGGAGCTGTTTTTT
TRBD1,TRBV27,TRBJ1-1,NA,CASSLSWGTDEAFF,TGTGCCAGCAGTTTATCCTGGGGGACAGACGAAGCTTTCTTT
TRBD1,TRBV19,TRBJ1-2,NA,CALRGQGANGYTF,TGTGCCCTGAGGGGACAGGGGGCGAATGGCTACACCTTC
NA,TRBV3-1/TRBV3-2,TRBJ2-2,NA,CASSQALNTGELFF,TGTGCCAGCAGCCAGGCCTTGAACACCGGGGAGCTGTTTTTT
NA,TRBV30,TRBJ1-5,NA,CAWSVRGNQPQHF,TGTGCCTGGAGTGTGAGGGGCAATCAGCCCCAGCATTTT
TRBD1,TRBV7-2,TRBJ1-2,few,CASSTTGTGGGYTF,TGTGCCAGCAGCACTACCGGGACAGGGGGCGGCTACACCTTC
NA,TRBV7-9,TRBJ2-7,few,CASSLVGSIDEQYF,TGTGCCAGCAGCTTAGTGGGCAGCATCGACGAGCAGTACTTC
NA,TRBV6-1,TRBJ1-5,NA,CASSEVGRQPQHF,TGTGCCAGCAGTGAAGTAGGGAGACAGCCCCAGCATTTT
NA,TRBV2,TRBJ1-3,NA,CASSPPRGSFGNTIYF,TGTGCCAGCAGCCCCCCCAGGGGCTCTTTTGGAAACACCATATATTTT
NA,TRBV28,TRBJ1-5,NA,CASSFSAGGYQPQHF,TGTGCCAGCAGTTTTTCGGCGGGTGGGTATCAGCCCCAGCATTTT
NA,TRBV19,TRBJ2-1,NA,CASSRGRDFYNEQFF,TGTGCCAGTAGTAGGGGTCGGGATTTCTACAATGAGCAGTTCTTC
TRBD1,TRBV18,TRBJ1-5,NA,CASSPVPGQENQPQHF,TGTGCCAGCTCACCAGTCCCGGGACAGGAAAATCAGCCCCAGCATTTT
NA,TRBV10-1,TRBJ2-1,NA,CASSESFTYNEQFF,TGCGCCAGCAGTGAGTCTTTTACCTACAATGAGCAGTTCTTC
TRBD1,TRBV4-2,TRBJ1-1,NA,CASSQDGQGANTEAFF,TGTGCCAGCAGCCAAGATGGACAGGGGGCAAACACTGAAGCTTTCTTT
TRBD1,TRBV6-5,TRBJ1-6,NA,CASRPGQGLSSPLHF,TGTGCCAGCAGGCCGGGACAGGGGCTTTCTTCACCCCTCCACTTT
NA,TRBV28,TRBJ1-1,NA,CASTRGYTEAFF,TGTGCCAGTACAAGGGGGTATACTGAAGCTTTCTTT
NA,TRBV5-1,TRBJ1-5,NA,CASSLDSIQPQHF,TGCGCCAGCAGCTTGGACTCTATACAGCCCCAGCATTTT
TRBD1,TRBV14,TRBJ1-4,NA,CASSPGQGNEKLFF,TGTGCCAGCAGCCCAGGACAGGGTAATGAAAAACTGTTTTTT
TRBD1,TRBV5-5,TRBJ1-5,NA,CASSLETGGVGNHQPQHF,TGTGCCAGCAGCTTGGAGACAGGGGGAGTGGGCAATCATCAGCCCCAGCATTTT
TRBD1,TRBV28,TRBJ2-7,NA,CASSIRGYEQYF,TGTGCCAGCAGTATCAGGGGGTACGAGCAGTACTTC
NA,TRBV19,TRBJ1-3,NA,CASSIGQSSGNTIYF,TGTGCCAGTAGTATCGGACAGAGCTCTGGAAACACCATATATTTT
TRBD1,TRBV7-6,TRBJ2-6,NA,CASSKTGFGANVLTF,TGTGCCAGCAGCAAGACAGGGTTTGGGGCCAACGTCCTGACTTTC
NA,TRBV6-5,TRBJ2-7,NA,CASSKNTGNFYEQYF,TGTGCCAGCAGTAAAAACACGGGGAACTTTTACGAGCAGTACTTC
NA,TRBV21-1,TRBJ1-5,NA,CASNSGGREPQHF,TGTGCCAGCAACTCTGGAGGGAGGGAGCCCCAGCATTTT
TRBD2,TRBV4-1,TRBJ2-7,NA,CASSQELAGVPGDEQYF,TGCGCCAGCAGCCAAGAATTAGCGGGAGTTCCTGGCGACGAGCAGTACTTC
NA,TRBV10-3,TRBJ2-7,NA,CAISERVEGRYEQYF,TGTGCCATCAGTGAGAGGGTAGAGGGTAGGTACGAGCAGTACTTC
NA,TRBV5-1,TRBJ1-2,NA,CASSPTGNGYTF,TGCGCCAGCAGCCCCACAGGGAATGGCTACACCTTC
TRBD2,TRBV18,TRBJ2-1,NA,CASSAITGTSGNNEQFF,TGTGCCAGCTCAGCCATAACCGGGACTAGCGGTAACAATGAGCAGTTCTTC
TRBD1,TRBV5-4,TRBJ2-1,NA,CASSSGQGSDNEQFF,TGTGCCAGCAGTTCCGGACAGGGGTCCGACAATGAGCAGTTCTTC
NA,TRBV11-3,TRBJ2-2,few,CASSLFQATGELFF,TGTGCCAGCAGCTTATTCCAAGCCACCGGGGAGCTGTTTTTT
NA,TRBV7-9,TRBJ1-1,few,CASSSSVSTEAFF,TGTGCCAGCAGCTCGTCGGTATCCACTGAAGCTTTCTTT
TRBD2,TRBV19,TRBJ2-1,NA,CASSGKLAGYNEQFF,TGTGCCAGTAGTGGGAAGTTAGCGGGTTACAATGAGCAGTTCTTC
TRBD2,TRBV25-1,TRBJ2-7,NA,CASSASGRDGEQYF,TGTGCCAGCAGTGCTAGCGGGAGGGATGGCGAGCAGTACTTC
NA,TRBV11-3,TRBJ1-2,NA,CASSTYQGGYTF,TGTGCCAGCAGCACCTACCAGGGTGGCTACACCTTC
TRBD2,TRBV6-1,TRBJ2-3,NA,CASSELGTRFTDTQYF,TGTGCCAGCAGTGAATTAGGGACTAGATTCACAGATACGCAGTATTTT
NA,TRBV7-9,TRBJ1-4,NA,CASSLVARNEKLFF,TGTGCCAGCAGCTTAGTTGCCAGAAATGAAAAACTGTTTTTT
TRBD1,TRBV28,TRBJ1-4,NA,CASSTGQVHEKLFF,TGTGCCAGCAGTACAGGACAGGTACATGAAAAACTGTTTTTT
TRBD1,TRBV5-5,TRBJ1-3,once,CASSFGGQGGSGNTIYF,TGTGCCAGCAGCTTTGGAGGACAGGGGGGTTCTGGAAACACCATATATTTT